Included here is one T cell receptor beta chain sequence, with context. The antigen is unknown. This entry belongs to a study of shared clonotypes between healthy human individuals. The CDR3 contains 12 residues. V was clipped by 4 bases and J by 4 bases, with 8 bases between them. Germline CDR1 is SGHDN and CDR2 is FVKESK. HIV-negative, healthy adults without recent acute infections or vaccinations were the donors. Every one of the donors was a Caucasian adult that lived in Nashville, Tennessee. Genomic DNA of every subset was divided equally among multiple immunoSEQ plates. The repertoire was sequenced with immunoSEQ multiplex PCR; TCRdb's copy has only in-frame clones and lacks some. The profile shows about half a million clones, about 84% of them singletons. Whole-study findings and limits: Researchers sampled only blood; tissue repertoires likely differ.

The TCR was taken from a woman aged 40 to 50 in good health. Some clones in this sample may be carry-over from other donors' samples. The material sequenced was PBMCs. This rearrangement joins TRBV14 to TRBJ2-7, with D maybe TRBD2 (6 bases). The CDR3 bases are TGTGCCAGCAGCCGGAGCGGGTACGAGCAGTACTTC. Its translation: CASSRSGYEQYF.